The clone carrying this T cell receptor beta chain was counted a few times. The antigen remains undetermined. TCRdb ran MiXCR on the RT-PCR reads and lists one entry per CDR3 protein. Of under 500,000 distinct CDR3 sequences in the sample, 9.5% to 12% were seen once. From germline, CDR1 is SGHTA and CDR2 FQGNSA. The CDR3 loop spans 14 amino acids. V dropped 4 bases and J dropped 3 bases, with 7 bases sitting between them. The record originates from a study of response to subunit inactivated influenza vaccine. Study observations and caveats: Seasonal influenza vaccination, on each occasion, was suggested by the authors to recruit few new T cells.

This rearrangement joins TRBV7-2 to TRBJ2-6; D gene uncertain. The sample consisted of PBMCs from blood, taken 45 days after vaccination. The source of this sequence is a man aged 45-65 years who received an inactivated influenza vaccine. The CDR3 DNA is TGTGCCAGCAGCTCCCGGTTTGGGGCCAACGTCCTGACTTTC. Protein: CASSSRFGANVLTF.